The clone carrying this TCR beta chain was observed once. The trim removed 5 bases at V and 2 bases at J, leaving 11 bases unmatched. The CDR3 sequence is 17 residues long. Germline lookup yields CDR1 SGHVS and CDR2 FQNEAQ. The data belong to a study of shared clonotypes between healthy human individuals. About the research overall: A donor's plate count was three for CD4 naive and three for CD4 memory; CD8 naive had two and CD8 memory one.

Original methodology: Without quality scores, immunoSEQ junctional reads could not be filtered like full-length reads. Here immunoSEQ multiplex PCR was the method, and the copy in TCRdb shows in-frame clones only, minus some. The V and J calls and clone size come from that table; D and trimming were worked out from the DNA. This sample has 550,000 to 750,000 clones, with roughly 94% found just once. As defined, naive CD8 cells were CD45RO-negative and positively selected for CCR7, with terminally differentiated effector memory CD45RA+ cells excluded. Everyone who donated was a Caucasian adult who lived in Nashville, Tennessee.

The V call is TRBV7-8, the J call TRBJ2-1, with 8 bases aligning to TRBD2. The sequence was obtained from a man aged 30-40 years in good health. Sequenced: naive CD8+ T cells sorted from blood. This CDR3 is CASSPLMGLEAYNEQFF. The CDR3 DNA reads TGTGCCAGCAGCCCCCTCATGGGACTAGAGGCCTACAATGAGCAGTTCTTC.